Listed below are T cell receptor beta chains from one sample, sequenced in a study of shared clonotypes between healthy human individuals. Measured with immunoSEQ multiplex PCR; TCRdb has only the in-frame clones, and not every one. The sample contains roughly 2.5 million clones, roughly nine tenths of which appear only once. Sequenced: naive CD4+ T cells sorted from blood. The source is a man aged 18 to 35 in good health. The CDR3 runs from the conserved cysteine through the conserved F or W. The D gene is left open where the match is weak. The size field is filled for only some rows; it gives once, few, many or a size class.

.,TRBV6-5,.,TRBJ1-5,CASSRGDQPQHF,TGTGCCAGCTCTCGGGGGGATCAGCCCCAGCATTTT
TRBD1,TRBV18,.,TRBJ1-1,CASSPPGQSNTEAFF,TGTGCCAGCTCACCTCCGGGACAGTCGAACACTGAAGCTTTCTTT
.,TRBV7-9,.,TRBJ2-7,CASSLRGGYEQYF,TGTGCCAGCAGCTTAAGGGGGGGATACGAGCAGTACTTC
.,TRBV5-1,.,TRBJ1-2,CASSLNGGGNYGYTF,TGCGCCAGCAGCTTGAACGGCGGGGGAAACTATGGCTACACCTTC
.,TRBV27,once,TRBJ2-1,CASTSRGAEQFF,TGTGCCAGCACCAGCAGGGGAGCTGAGCAGTTCTTC
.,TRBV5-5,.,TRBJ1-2,CASSLGGGYTF,TGTGCCAGCAGCTTGGGGGGAGGCTACACCTTC
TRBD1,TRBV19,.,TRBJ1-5,CASSIGRGPRSNQPQHF,TGTGCCAGTAGTATCGGCAGGGGGCCTAGGAGCAATCAGCCCCAGCATTTT
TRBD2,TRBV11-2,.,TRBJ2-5,CASTPSPPSGGKKETQYF,TGTGCCAGCACCCCCTCGCCCCCTAGCGGGGGGAAAAAAGAGACCCAGTACTTC
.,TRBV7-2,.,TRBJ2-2,CASSQRLANTGELFF,TGTGCCAGCAGTCAAAGATTAGCGAACACCGGGGAGCTGTTTTTT
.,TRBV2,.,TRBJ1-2,CASIPLTVQANYGYTF,TGTGCCAGCATTCCTTTGACAGTTCAAGCTAACTATGGCTACACCTTC
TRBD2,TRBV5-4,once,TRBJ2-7,CASSLELAGGSYEQYF,TGTGCCAGCAGCTTGGAACTAGCGGGGGGCTCCTACGAGCAGTACTTC
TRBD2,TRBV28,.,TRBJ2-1,CASSWGTSSNEQFF,TGTGCCAGCAGTTGGGGGACTAGTTCCAATGAGCAGTTCTTC
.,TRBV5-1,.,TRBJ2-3,CASSLGRRGISADTQYF,TGCGCCAGCAGCTTGGGCCGCAGGGGAATCTCCGCAGATACGCAGTATTTT
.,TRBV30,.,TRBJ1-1,CAWWDILGSAEAFF,TGTGCCTGGTGGGACATCCTAGGTAGCGCTGAAGCTTTCTTT
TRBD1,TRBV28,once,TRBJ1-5,CASSLWGRGRRDNQPQHF,TGTGCCAGCAGCCTGTGGGGCAGGGGGAGAAGAGACAATCAGCCCCAGCATTTT
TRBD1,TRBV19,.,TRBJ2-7,CASSILGTGAYEQYF,TGTGCCAGTAGTATACTAGGGACAGGGGCCTACGAGCAGTACTTC
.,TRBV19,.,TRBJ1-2,CASSILDGYTF,TGTGCCAGTAGTATCCTGGATGGCTACACCTTC
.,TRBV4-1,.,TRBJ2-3,CASSQGPPQAGSPDTQYF,TGCGCCAGCAGCCAAGGTCCCCCCCAGGCAGGGTCCCCAGATACGCAGTATTTT
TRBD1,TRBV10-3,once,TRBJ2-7,CAIGQGVYEQYF,TGTGCCATCGGTCAGGGGGTCTACGAGCAGTACTTC
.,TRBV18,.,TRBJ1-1,CASSPYLQGMNTEAFF,TGTGCCAGCTCACCCTATCTCCAGGGAATGAACACTGAAGCTTTCTTT